This T cell receptor (beta chain) was sequenced for a study of neurological immune-mediated disorders. V lost 3 bases, J lost 2 bases, and 18 bases lay in between. The CDR3 has 17 amino acids. Germline CDR1 SGHAT, CDR2 FQNNGV. Synthesis of cDNA used 5'RACE (with 10-nucleotide random UMIs). Each CDR3 protein gets one entry after TCRdb re-called the 5' RACE reads with MiXCR. The sample lists 60,000 or so distinct CDR3 sequences, about 3.2% occurring once. Study outcomes and limitations: Clinical and MRI features did not associate with the cluster found in multiple sclerosis patients. One related-CDR3 cluster, identified by phylogenetic grouping, held the repertoires of 18 of 34 multiple sclerosis patients and was a possible signature. Private repertoires in all groups were suggested by the finding that expanded clones across subjects shared no CDR3 amino acid sequences.

This clonotype was detected ten times or more. Its antigen is unknown. Sequencing used PBMCs. The clonotype originates from a woman between 55 and 75 years old with multiple sclerosis. The chain has TRBV11-2 and TRBJ2-3; weak D call: TRBD1 (5 bases). CDR3 region: CASSFLGDGRPTDTQYF. CDR3 nucleotide sequence: TGTGCCAGCAGCTTCCTAGGGGATGGCAGACCCACAGATACGCAGTATTTT.